These 18 T cell receptor beta chains were all obtained from the same sample, sequenced in a study of cytomegalovirus exposure and HLA in healthy donors (dated by TCRdb to between 2016 and 2019). Receptor amplification or capture employed the immunoSEQ multiplex PCR assay. A mixture of 60 forward primers for TCR Vbeta segments and 13 reverse primers for TCR Jbeta segments was used in the multiplex PCR. Drawn from immuneACCESS, this table holds only the in-frame rearrangements with V and J called that TCRdb kept. Clones are partly lost; checked studies trace under half to an unresolved V gene and leave the rest unexplained. The sample table contains around 180,000 clones; only one count was recorded for more than 85% of them. Jointly, the top ten make up 0.2% to 0.3% of the sample. Source material: PBMCs. The receptor set was obtained from a girl under three years old in good health and CMV-seronegative.

The genes are TRBV7-8 and TRBJ1-5; the match to TRBD1 covers 7 bases. There are 16 residues in the CDR3. The germline CDR1 and CDR2 sequences are SGHVS and FQNEAQ. The ends lost 2 bases at V and 1 base at J; junction bases unmatched: 5. DNA for the CDR3: TGTGCCAGCAGCTTACTAGGGGGCAGGAGCAATCAGCCCCAGCATTTT. Encoded protein: CASSLLGGRSNQPQHF. The variable domain in full, with the rest retrieved from reference TRBV7-8 and TRBJ1-5, is GAGVSQSPRYKVAKRGQDVALRCDPISGHVSLFWYQQALGQGPEFLTYFQNEAQLDKSGLPSDRFFAERPEGSVSTLKIQRTQQEDSAVYLCASSLLGGRSNQPQHFGDGTRLSIL.

This clone was recorded only once. The genes are TRBV6-5 and TRBJ1-4; 7 nucleotides line up with TRBD1. This CDR3 contains 15 residues. The V gene end was trimmed by 6 bases and the J gene end by 5 bases; junction bases not matched to a gene: 9. Per germline, CDR1 MNHEY and CDR2 SVGAGI. For the CDR3, the DNA is TGTGCCAGCAGGGGTGGACAGGCTGGGAATGAAAAACTGTTTTTT. It specifies CASRGGQAGNEKLFF.

The chain recombines TRBV5-6 with TRBJ2-2, with TRBD2 matching 9 bases. Germline V gives CDR1 SGHDT, CDR2 YYEEEE. The CDR3 is 18 amino acids. Germline trimming cut 0 bases from V and 3 bases from J; bases unmatched to any gene: 9. CDR3: CASSLEASGESDTGELFF. The CDR3 DNA follows: TGTGCCAGCAGCTTGGAGGCTAGCGGGGAATCGGACACCGGGGAGCTGTTTTTT.

The V call is TRBV6-1, the J call TRBJ2-7, with TRBD1 identical over 7 bases. The germline gives CDR1 MNHNS, CDR2 SASEGT. There are 14 residues in the CDR3. V was pared by 5 bases and J by 2 bases, with 6 bases of the junction left unmatched. The CDR3 sequence is CASSIRQGPYEQYF. CDR3 sequence (DNA): TGTGCCAGCAGTATAAGACAGGGTCCCTACGAGCAGTACTTC.

CDR3 nucleotide sequence: TGTGCCAGCGGACCGGGGGTGGATGTCACTGAAGCTTTCTTT. Translation gives CASGPGVDVTEAFF. The rearrangement joins TRBV27 to TRBJ1-1; tentative D call: TRBD1 (5 bases). This CDR3 contains 14 residues. V was clipped by 8 bases and J by 4 bases, with 17 bases between them. In germline, CDR1 is MNHEY, CDR2 SMNVEV (reference sequence).

This clone occurred a few times. The chain couples TRBV29-1 to TRBJ2-1; D is unresolved. The CDR3 sequence is 12 residues long. With 3 bases removed from V and 8 bases from J, the gap between germline ends came to 11 bases. Germline CDR1 is SQVTM and CDR2 is ANQGSEA. The CDR3 nucleotides are TGCAGCGTTGAGGCAGTAATGGATGAGCAGTTCTTC. It codes for CSVEAVMDEQFF.

In its sample, this clone was seen once. The V call is TRBV19, the J call TRBJ1-5; D gene ambiguous. This CDR3 has 15 residues. Germline V lookup: CDR1 LNHDA, CDR2 SQIVND (reference sequence). Trimming shortened V by 5 bases and J by 0 bases, and 11 bases separated the two germline ends. The CDR3 reads CASSSLIYSNQPQHF. The CDR3 coding sequence is TGTGCCAGTAGTTCCTTAATATATAGCAATCAGCCCCAGCATTTT. Full variable domain (remainder filled in from reference TRBV19 and TRBJ1-5): DGGITQSPKYLFRKEGQNVTLSCEQNLNHDAMYWYRQDPGQGLRLIYYSQIVNDFQKGDIAEGYSVSREKKESFPLTVTSAQKNPTAFYLCASSSLIYSNQPQHFGDGTRLSIL.

The chain employs TRBV5-1 and TRBJ2-3; TRBD1 is a possible D gene (5 bases). This CDR3 spans 15 amino acids. The germline V gene encodes CDR1 SGHRS and CDR2 YFSETQ. V lost 4 bases and J 0 bases, leaving 12 bases between the germline ends. In DNA, the CDR3 is TGCGCCAGCAGCAAGGATGCAGGGAGCACAGATACGCAGTATTTT. Translated: CASSKDAGSTDTQYF.

The rearrangement uses TRBV5-1 and TRBJ1-1; 8 nucleotides match TRBD1. Germline assignment: CDR1 SGHRS and CDR2 YFSETQ. J was trimmed by 1 base and V by 4 bases; bases with no gene match: 6. This CDR3 contains 15 residues. CDR3 region: CASSQGAGTNTEAFF. CDR3 sequence (DNA): TGCGCCAGCAGCCAGGGGGCCGGAACGAACACTGAAGCTTTCTTT.

V gene TRBV27 combines with J gene TRBJ2-7; D uncertain. The germline V gene has CDR1 MNHEY and CDR2 SMNVEV (reference sequence). Trimming removed 6 bases from V and 1 base from J, with 10 bases in between. This CDR3 has 13 residues. CDR3 bases: TGTGCCAGCAGCCAAACTCCATCCTACGAGCAGTACTTC. Translating gives CASSQTPSYEQYF.

The chain carries TRBV5-1 and TRBJ1-2; possible D gene TRBD1, 6 bases. The germline V gene encodes CDR1 SGHRS and CDR2 YFSETQ. The CDR3 runs 13 residues. Between the trimmed V and J ends, which lost 0 bases and 3 bases, there was a span of 6 bases. CDR3 DNA: TGCGCCAGCAGCTTGGCAGGGGACTATGGCTACACCTTC. This gives the protein CASSLAGDYGYTF.

The genes are TRBV13 and TRBJ2-1, with TRBD2 identical over 11 bases. After removal of 3 bases from V and 9 bases from J, the junction contained 13 bases not matched to a gene. The germline V gene has CDR1 PRHDT and CDR2 FYEKMQ (reference sequence). This CDR3 has 17 residues. The CDR3 DNA follows: TGTGCCAGCAGCTTGGATACTAGCGGGAGCGGGTCGGGTGAGCAGTTCTTC. Translation gives CASSLDTSGSGSGEQFF.

This chain uses TRBV30 with TRBJ2-1, with TRBD1 matching 11 bases. CDR1 and CDR2 (germline): GTSNPN, SVGIG (reference sequence). The CDR3 covers 17 residues. V trimming: 8 bases; J trimming: 3 bases; junction bases outside the gene matches: 15. CDR3 sequence reads: CAGLGTGGSPFYNEQFF. The CDR3 DNA is TGTGCCGGTTTAGGGACAGGGGGAAGTCCTTTCTACAATGAGCAGTTCTTC.

This clone was seen once. This chain connects TRBV7-9 to TRBJ1-4; D may be TRBD1 (5 bases). Germline loops: CDR1 SEHNR, CDR2 FQNEAQ (reference sequence). The CDR3 extends over 17 amino acids. Between the trimmed V and J ends, which lost 3 bases and 0 bases, there was a span of 14 bases. The CDR3 protein is CASSFFRGLATNEKLFF. CDR3 coding DNA: TGTGCCAGCAGCTTTTTTAGGGGACTAGCAACTAATGAAAAACTGTTTTTT.

The V call is TRBV7-3, the J call TRBJ2-1, with a weak D call TRBD2 (5 bases). This CDR3 spans 11 amino acids. The germline CDR1 and CDR2 sequences are SGHTA and FQGTGA. Trimming pared 4 bases from V and 12 bases from J, leaving 10 bases between. The CDR3 spells CASSSSRGQFF. CDR3 nucleotide sequence: TGTGCCAGCAGCTCTAGCCGGGGGCAGTTCTTC.

This chain uses TRBV7-9 with TRBJ2-7, with 8 bases that match TRBD1. CDR3 length equals 15 residues. The germline V gene has CDR1 SEHNR and CDR2 FQNEAQ (reference sequence). The ends lost 4 bases at V and 3 bases at J; junction bases unmatched: 8. CDR3 loop: CASSSWPGQVYEQYF. The CDR3 bases are TGTGCCAGCAGCTCCTGGCCGGGACAGGTCTACGAGCAGTACTTC.

For the CDR3, the DNA is TGTGCCAGCAGCCAGACAGGGGTTGTTGAAAAACTGTTTTTT. Translating gives CASSQTGVVEKLFF. The chain links TRBV7-9 to TRBJ1-4; the match to TRBD1 covers 8 bases. Germline assignment: CDR1 SEHNR and CDR2 FQNEAQ (reference sequence). V lost 5 bases to trimming and J lost 7 bases; unmatched junction nucleotides: 6. This CDR3 contains 14 residues.

CDR3 protein: CASSPRHSDTSGNLYEQYF. CDR3 bases: TGTGCCAGCAGCCCTAGACATTCTGACACTAGCGGTAACCTCTACGAGCAGTACTTC. This chain uses TRBV7-9 with TRBJ2-7, with TRBD2 identical over 8 bases. The CDR3 covers 19 residues. V shed 5 bases and J 3 bases; nucleotides not matched to a gene: 21. CDR1 is SEHNR and CDR2 is FQNEAQ in the germline V gene (reference sequence).